The 2 T cell receptor beta chains below come from one sample, sequenced in a study of T cells in Graves' hyperthyroidism and ophthalmopathy. RNA transcripts yielded amplified TCR beta CDR3 regions. TCR CDR3 underwent first-round RT-PCR with the HTBI primer set. TCRdb reprocessed the multiplex PCR reads with MiXCR, giving one entry per CDR3 protein. This table holds about 520,000 distinct CDR3 sequences, less than 25% found once. The sample taken for sequencing was blood. The receptors were sampled from a man aged 18 to 35 with Graves' hyperthyroidism.

This chain links TRBV6-1 with TRBJ2-2; no firm D call. Per the germline V gene, CDR1 is MNHNS and CDR2 is SASEGT. There are 15 residues in the CDR3. V shed 7 bases and J shed 4 bases, with 16 bases lying between them. The CDR3 spells CASMYLQVFTGELFF. DNA of the CDR3: TGTGCCAGCATGTATCTTCAGGTGTTCACCGGGGAGCTGTTTTTT.

This clonotype was detected a few times. A much larger clone differs from this one at a single base, so this may be a read error. The genes are TRBV2 and TRBJ2-2, with 9 bases matching TRBD1. The V gene's germline CDR1 is SNHLY and CDR2 FYNNEI. This CDR3 region has 14 residues. CDR3 DNA: TGTGCCAGCCACAGGGGGCTCAGCACCGGGGAGCTGTGTTTT. This translates into CASHRGLSTGELCF. The variable domain in full, with the rest retrieved from reference TRBV2 and TRBJ2-2, is EPEVTQTPSHQVTQMGQEVILRCVPISNHLYFYWYRQILGQKVEFLVSFYNNEISEKSEIFDDQFSVERPDGSNFTLKIRSTKLEDSAMYFCASHRGLSTGELCFGEGSRLTVL.